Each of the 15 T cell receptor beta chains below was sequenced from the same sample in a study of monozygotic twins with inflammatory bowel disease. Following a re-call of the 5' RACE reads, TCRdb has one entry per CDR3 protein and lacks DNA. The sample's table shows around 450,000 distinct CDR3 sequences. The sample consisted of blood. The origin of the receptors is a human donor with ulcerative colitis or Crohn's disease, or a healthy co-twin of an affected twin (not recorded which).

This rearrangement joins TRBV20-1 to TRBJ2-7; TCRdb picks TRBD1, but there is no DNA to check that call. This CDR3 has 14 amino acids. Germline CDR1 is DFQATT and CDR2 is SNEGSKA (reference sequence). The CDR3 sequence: CSARPGAGSYEQYF.

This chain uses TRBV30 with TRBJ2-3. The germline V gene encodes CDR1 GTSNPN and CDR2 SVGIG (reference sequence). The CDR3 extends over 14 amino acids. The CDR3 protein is CAWSVLDEADTQYF.

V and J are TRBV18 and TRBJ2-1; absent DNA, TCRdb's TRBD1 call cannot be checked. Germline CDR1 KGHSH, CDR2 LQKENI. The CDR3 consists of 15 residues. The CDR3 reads CASSGGASSYNEQFF.

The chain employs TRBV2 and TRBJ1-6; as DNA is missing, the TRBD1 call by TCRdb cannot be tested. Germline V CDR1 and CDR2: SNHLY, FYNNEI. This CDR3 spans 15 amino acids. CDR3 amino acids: CASRGQDTNNSPLHF.

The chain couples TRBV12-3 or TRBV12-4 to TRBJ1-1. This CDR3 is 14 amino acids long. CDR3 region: CASSPQALRTEAFF.

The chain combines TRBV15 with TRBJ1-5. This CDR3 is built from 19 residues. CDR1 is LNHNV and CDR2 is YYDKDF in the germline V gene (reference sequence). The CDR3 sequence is CATSRVAPAGGRGGQPQHF.

CDR3 protein: CSARFPGGNQPQHF. The chain employs TRBV20-1 and TRBJ1-5; the D call of TRBD1 rests on TCRdb alone, since no DNA is present to check it. The CDR3 extends over 14 amino acids. Germline-derived CDR1 and CDR2 are DFQATT and SNEGSKA (reference sequence).

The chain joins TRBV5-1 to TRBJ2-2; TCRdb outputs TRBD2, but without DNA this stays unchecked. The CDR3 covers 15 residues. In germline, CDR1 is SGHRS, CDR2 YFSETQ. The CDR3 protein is CASSLWGENTGELFF. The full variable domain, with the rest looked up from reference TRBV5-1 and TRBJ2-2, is KAGVTQTPRYLIKTRGQQVTLSCSPISGHRSVSWYQQTPGQGLQFLFEYFSETQRNKGNFPGRFSGRQFSNSRSEMNVSTLELGDSALYLCASSLWGENTGELFFGEGSRLTVL.

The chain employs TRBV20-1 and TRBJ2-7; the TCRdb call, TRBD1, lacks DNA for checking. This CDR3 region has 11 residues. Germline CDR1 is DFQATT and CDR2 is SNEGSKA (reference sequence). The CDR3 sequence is CSAGQGSEQYF.

This chain's CDR3 is CASSLVDGEQYF. V is TRBV7-2 and J is TRBJ2-7. This CDR3 comprises 12 residues. Germline V gives CDR1 SGHTA, CDR2 FQGNSA.

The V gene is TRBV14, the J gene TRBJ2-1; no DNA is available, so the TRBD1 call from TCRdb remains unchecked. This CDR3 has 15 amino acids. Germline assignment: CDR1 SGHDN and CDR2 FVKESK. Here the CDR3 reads CASSLPGGFYNEQFF.

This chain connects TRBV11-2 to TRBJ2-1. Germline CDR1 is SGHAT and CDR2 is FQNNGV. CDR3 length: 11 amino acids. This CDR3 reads CASSLEEEQFF.

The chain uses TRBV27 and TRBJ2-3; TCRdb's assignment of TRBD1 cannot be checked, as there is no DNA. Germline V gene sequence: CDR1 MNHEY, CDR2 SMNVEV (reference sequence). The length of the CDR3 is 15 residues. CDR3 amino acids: CASSPLWGRTDTQYF.

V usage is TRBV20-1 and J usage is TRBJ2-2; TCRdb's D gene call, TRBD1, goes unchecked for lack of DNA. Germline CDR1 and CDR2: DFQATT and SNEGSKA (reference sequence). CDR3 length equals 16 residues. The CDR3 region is CSARSPGRMVTGEPFF.

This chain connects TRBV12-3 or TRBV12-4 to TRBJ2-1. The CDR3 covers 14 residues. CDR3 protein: CASRGRRTYNEQFF.